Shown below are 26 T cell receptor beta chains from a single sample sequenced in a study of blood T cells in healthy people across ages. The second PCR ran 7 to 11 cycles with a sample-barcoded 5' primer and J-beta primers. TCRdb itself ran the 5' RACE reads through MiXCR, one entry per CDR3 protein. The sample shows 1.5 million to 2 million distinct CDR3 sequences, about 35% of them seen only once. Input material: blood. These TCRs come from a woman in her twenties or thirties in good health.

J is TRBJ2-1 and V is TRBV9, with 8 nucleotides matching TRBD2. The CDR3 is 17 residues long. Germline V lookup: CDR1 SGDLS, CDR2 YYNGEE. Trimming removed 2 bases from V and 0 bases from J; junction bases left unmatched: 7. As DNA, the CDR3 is TGTGCCAGCAGCGTCCTCGAAGCGGGGGTCTCCTACAATGAGCAGTTCTTC. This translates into CASSVLEAGVSYNEQFF.

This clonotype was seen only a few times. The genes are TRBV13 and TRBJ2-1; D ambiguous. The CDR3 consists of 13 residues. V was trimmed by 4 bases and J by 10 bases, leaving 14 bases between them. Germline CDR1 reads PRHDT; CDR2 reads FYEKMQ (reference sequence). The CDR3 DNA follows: TGTGCCAGCAGCTCCCCGATGGGCCGGGAGCAGTTCTTC. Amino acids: CASSSPMGREQFF.

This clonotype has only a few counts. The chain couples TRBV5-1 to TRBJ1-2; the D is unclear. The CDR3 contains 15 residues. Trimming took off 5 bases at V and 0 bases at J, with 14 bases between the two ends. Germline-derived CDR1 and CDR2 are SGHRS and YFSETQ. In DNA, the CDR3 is TGCGCCAGCAGATCCCGGGCAGCAGCTAACTATGGCTACACCTTC. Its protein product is CASRSRAAANYGYTF. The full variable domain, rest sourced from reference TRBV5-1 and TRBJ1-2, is KAGVTQTPRYLIKTRGQQVTLSCSPISGHRSVSWYQQTPGQGLQFLFEYFSETQRNKGNFPGRFSGRQFSNSRSEMNVSTLELGDSALYLCASRSRAAANYGYTFGSGTRLTVV.

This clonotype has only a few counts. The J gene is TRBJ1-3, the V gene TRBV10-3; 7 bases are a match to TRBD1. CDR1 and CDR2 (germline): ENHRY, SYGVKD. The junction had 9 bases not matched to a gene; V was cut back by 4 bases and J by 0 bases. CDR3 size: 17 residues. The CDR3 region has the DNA TGTGCCATCAGTGCGAGGGACAGCTTCGGCTCTGGAAACACCATATATTTT. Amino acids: CAISARDSFGSGNTIYF.

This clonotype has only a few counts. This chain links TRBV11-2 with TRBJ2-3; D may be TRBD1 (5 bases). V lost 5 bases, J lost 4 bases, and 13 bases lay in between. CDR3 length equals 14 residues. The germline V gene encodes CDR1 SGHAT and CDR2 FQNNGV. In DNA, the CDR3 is TGTGCCAGCAGCAGGGGTGTAGTTGCAGATACGCAGTATTTT. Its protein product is CASSRGVVADTQYF.

DNA for the CDR3: TGTGCCAGCAGCTGGGACAGGGCCCCCTCCTACGAGCAGTACTTC. Its protein product is CASSWDRAPSYEQYF. The chain uses TRBV7-9 and TRBJ2-7; the match to TRBD1 covers 9 bases. CDR3 length equals 15 residues. The V gene end was trimmed by 4 bases and the J gene end by 0 bases; junction bases not matched to a gene: 4. Germline CDR1 SEHNR, CDR2 FQNEAQ (reference sequence).

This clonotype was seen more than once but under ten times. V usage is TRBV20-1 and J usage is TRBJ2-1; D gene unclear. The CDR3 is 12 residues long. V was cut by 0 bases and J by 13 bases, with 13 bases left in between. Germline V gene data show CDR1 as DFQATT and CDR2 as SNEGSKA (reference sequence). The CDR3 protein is CSAREDLFTQFF. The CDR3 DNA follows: TGCAGTGCTAGAGAAGACCTATTTACCCAGTTCTTC.

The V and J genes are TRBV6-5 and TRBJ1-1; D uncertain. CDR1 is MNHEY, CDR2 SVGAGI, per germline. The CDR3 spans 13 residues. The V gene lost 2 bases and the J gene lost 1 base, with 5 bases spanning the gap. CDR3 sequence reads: CASSYGRNTEAFF. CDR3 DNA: TGTGCCAGCAGTTACGGCCGGAACACTGAAGCTTTCTTT.

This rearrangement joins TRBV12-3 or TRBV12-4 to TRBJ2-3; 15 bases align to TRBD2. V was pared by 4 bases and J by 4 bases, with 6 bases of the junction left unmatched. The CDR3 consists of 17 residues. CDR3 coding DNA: TGTGCCAGCAGTTCCGGGACTAGCGGGGGGACGGCAGATACGCAGTATTTT. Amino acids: CASSSGTSGGTADTQYF.

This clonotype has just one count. CDR3 DNA: TGCGCCAGCAGCCAAGATTACAGGGGAAGTGGAAACACCATATATTTT. Its protein product is CASSQDYRGSGNTIYF. The chain joins TRBV4-1 to TRBJ1-3; TRBD1 matches at 7 bases. V was pared by 0 bases and J by 3 bases, with 5 bases of the junction left unmatched. The CDR3 is 16 residues long. CDR1 and CDR2 from the germline V gene are MGHRA and YSYEKL.

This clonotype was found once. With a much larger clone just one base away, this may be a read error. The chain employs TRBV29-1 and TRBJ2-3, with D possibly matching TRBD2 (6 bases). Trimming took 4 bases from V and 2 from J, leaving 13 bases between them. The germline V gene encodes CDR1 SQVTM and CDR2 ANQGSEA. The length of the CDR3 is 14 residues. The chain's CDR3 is CSVVRGPNTDTQYF. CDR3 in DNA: TGCAGCGTTGTGCGGGGCCCTAACACAGATACGCAGTATTTT.

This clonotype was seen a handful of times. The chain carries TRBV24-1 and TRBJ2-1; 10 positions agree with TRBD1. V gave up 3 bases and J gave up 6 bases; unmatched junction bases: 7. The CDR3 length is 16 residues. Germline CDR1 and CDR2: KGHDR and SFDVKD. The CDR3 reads CATSDLPGQGSNEQFF. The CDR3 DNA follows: TGTGCCACCAGTGATCTGCCGGGACAGGGGAGCAATGAGCAGTTCTTC.

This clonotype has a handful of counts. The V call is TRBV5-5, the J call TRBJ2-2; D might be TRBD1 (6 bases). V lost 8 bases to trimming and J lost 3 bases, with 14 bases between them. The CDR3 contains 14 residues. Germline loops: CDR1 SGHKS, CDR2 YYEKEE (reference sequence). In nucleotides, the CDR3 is TGTGCCAGAATACCACACAGGGACACCGGGGAGCTGTTTTTT. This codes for CARIPHRDTGELFF.

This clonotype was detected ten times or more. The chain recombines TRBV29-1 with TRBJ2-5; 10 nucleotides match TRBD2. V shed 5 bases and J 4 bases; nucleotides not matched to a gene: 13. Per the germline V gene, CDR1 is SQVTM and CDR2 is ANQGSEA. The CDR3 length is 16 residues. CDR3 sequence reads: CSVSGGAVLTPETQYF. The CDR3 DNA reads TGCAGCGTTAGCGGGGGGGCCGTTTTGACTCCAGAGACCCAGTACTTC.

The CDR3 reads CASSVRTGNSPLHF. CDR3 bases: TGTGCCAGCAGCGTCCGGACAGGGAATTCACCCCTCCACTTT. The chain joins TRBV3-1 to TRBJ1-6, with TRBD1 matching 8 bases. The CDR3 totals 14 residues. V gave up 5 bases and J gave up 7 bases; unmatched junction bases: 4. CDR1 and CDR2 (germline): LGHDT, YNNKEL (reference sequence).

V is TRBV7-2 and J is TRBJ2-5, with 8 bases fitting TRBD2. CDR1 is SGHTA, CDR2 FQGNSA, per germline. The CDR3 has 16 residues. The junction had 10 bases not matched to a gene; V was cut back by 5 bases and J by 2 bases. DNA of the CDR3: TGTGCCAGCAGCATGTCGTCGAGCGGGGGACAAGAGACCCAGTACTTC. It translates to CASSMSSSGGQETQYF.

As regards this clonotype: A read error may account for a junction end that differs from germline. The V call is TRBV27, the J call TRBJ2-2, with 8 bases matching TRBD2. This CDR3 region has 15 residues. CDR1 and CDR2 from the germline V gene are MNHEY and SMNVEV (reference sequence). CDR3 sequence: CASGLGTRVSGELFF. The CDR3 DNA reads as TGTGCCAGCGGTTTAGGGACTAGGGTGTCAGGGGAGCTGTTTTTT.

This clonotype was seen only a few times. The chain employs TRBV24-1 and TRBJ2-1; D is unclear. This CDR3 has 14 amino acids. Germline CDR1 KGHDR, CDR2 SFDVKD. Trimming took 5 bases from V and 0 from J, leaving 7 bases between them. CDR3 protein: CATSGSSSYNEQFF. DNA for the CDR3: TGTGCCACCAGTGGATCAAGCTCCTACAATGAGCAGTTCTTC.

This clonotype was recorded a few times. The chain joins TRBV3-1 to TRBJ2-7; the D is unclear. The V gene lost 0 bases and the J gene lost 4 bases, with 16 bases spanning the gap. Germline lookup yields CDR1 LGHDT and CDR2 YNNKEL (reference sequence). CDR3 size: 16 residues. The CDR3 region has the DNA TGTGCCAGCAGCCAAGATCTGGAGACGTTACCTTACGAGCAGTACTTC. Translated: CASSQDLETLPYEQYF.

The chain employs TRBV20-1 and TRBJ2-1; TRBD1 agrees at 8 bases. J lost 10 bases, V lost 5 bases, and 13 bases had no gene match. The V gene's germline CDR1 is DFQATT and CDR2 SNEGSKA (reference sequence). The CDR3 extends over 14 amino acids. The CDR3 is CSAYPRTGTYEQFF. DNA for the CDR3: TGCAGTGCTTACCCCCGGACAGGGACCTACGAGCAGTTCTTC.

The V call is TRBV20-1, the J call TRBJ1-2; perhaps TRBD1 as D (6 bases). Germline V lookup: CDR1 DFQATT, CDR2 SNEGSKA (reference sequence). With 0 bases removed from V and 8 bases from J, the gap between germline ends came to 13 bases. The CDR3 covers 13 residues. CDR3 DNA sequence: TGCAGTGCTAGAGAAATACAGGGTTTGGGCTACACCTTC. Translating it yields CSAREIQGLGYTF.

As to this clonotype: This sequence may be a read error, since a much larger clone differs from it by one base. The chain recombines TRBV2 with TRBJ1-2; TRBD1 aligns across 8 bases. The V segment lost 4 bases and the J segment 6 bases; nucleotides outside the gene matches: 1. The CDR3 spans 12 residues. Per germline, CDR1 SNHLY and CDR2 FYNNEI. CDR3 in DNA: TGTGCCAGCAGTGGGACAGGGAATGGCTACACCTTC. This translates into CASSGTGNGYTF. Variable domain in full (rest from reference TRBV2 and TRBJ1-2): EPEVTQTPSHQVTQMGQEVILRCVPISNHLYFYWYRQILGQKVEFLVSFYNNEISEKSEIFDDQFSVERPDGSNFTLKIRSTKLEDSAMYFCASSGTGNGYTFGSGTRLTVV.

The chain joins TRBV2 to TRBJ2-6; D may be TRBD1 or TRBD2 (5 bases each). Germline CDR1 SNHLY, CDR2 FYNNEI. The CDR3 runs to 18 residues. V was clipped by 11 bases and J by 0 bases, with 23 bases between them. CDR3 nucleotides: TGTGCCGGCACCTCCGGGGCAGGGCGAGGCTCTGGGGCCAACGTCCTGACTTTC. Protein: CAGTSGAGRGSGANVLTF.

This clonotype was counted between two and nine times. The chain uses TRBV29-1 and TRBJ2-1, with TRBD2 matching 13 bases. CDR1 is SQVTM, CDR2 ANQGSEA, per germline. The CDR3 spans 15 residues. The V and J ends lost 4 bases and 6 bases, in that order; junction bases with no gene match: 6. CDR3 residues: CSVGPGLAGINEQFF. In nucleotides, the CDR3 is TGCAGCGTTGGACCGGGACTAGCGGGGATCAATGAGCAGTTCTTC.

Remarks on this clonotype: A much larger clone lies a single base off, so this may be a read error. CDR3 in amino acids: CSTRVVTLQETQYF. The CDR3 DNA sequence: TGCAGTACTAGAGTTGTGACATTGCAAGAGACCCAGTACTTC. The gene calls are TRBV20-1 and TRBJ2-5; tentative D call: TRBD2 (5 bases). The germline CDR1 and CDR2 sequences are DFQATT and SNEGSKA (reference sequence). The CDR3 covers 14 residues.

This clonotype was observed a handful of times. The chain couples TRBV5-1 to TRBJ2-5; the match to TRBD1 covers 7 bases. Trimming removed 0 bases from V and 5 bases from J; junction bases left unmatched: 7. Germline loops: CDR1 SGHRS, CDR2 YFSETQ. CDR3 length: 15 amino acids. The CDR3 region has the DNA TGCGCCAGCAGCTTGGCGGCAGGGGGTAAGGAGACCCAGTACTTC. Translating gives CASSLAAGGKETQYF.